The present entry profiles one TCR beta chain with its context. A much larger clone lies one base from this, so it may be a read error. V was cut by 0 bases and J by 9 bases, with 6 bases left in between. In germline, CDR1 is MGHRA, CDR2 YSYEKL. The CDR3 totals 12 residues. With a J-beta primer mix and a sample-barcoded 5' primer, a second PCR ran about 7 to 11 cycles. The authors tagged each cDNA molecule using a template-switch adaptor with 12 random nucleotides. Using its own MiXCR run on the 5' RACE reads, TCRdb lists one record per CDR3 protein. The profile shows 1.5 million to 2 million distinct CDR3 sequences, 28% of them singletons. This sample was included in a study of blood T cells in healthy people across ages.

The receptor was derived from a woman younger than 45 in good health. The chain combines TRBV4-1 with TRBJ2-4; D gene uncertain. The sequencing sample was made of blood. The CDR3 spells CASSQDASIQYF. The CDR3 nucleotides read TGCGCCAGCAGCCAAGATGCCAGCATTCAGTACTTC.